The 22 T cell receptor beta chains presented below share a single source sample, sequenced in a study of blood T cell repertoires in COVID-19 (dated by TCRdb to 2018 to 2020). Libraries were prepared through the immunoSEQ multiplex PCR assay. The clones in this table, taken by TCRdb from immuneACCESS, are in-frame only. Not every clone is retained; where verified, under half of the shortfall comes from an unresolved V gene, and the cause of the rest is unknown. The sample table shows roughly 60,000 clones, and about 75% are seen once. 25% to 35% of the sample lies in the top ten. Sequences were obtained from peripheral blood. The receptors originated from a human donor in a cohort sampled during active COVID-19.

This clone was seen a handful of times. This chain uses TRBV10-2 with TRBJ2-4, with 8 nucleotides matching TRBD1. V gave up 3 bases and J gave up 7 bases; unmatched junction bases: 8. There are 15 residues in the CDR3. The germline CDR1 and CDR2 sequences are WSHSY and SAAADI. The CDR3 coding sequence is TGCGCCAGCAGTGATCCTCCAGGGGGCCTTAACATTCAGTACTTC. Translation gives CASSDPPGGLNIQYF.

The chain links TRBV27 to TRBJ2-7, with 7 nucleotides matching TRBD1. Germline CDR1 and CDR2: MNHEY and SMNVEV (reference sequence). V was pared by 6 bases and J by 0 bases, with 8 bases of the junction left unmatched. The length of the CDR3 is 15 residues. CDR3 in DNA: TGTGCCAGCAGGCCTGAGGGGGCCGGCTCCTACGAGCAGTACTTC. Its protein is CASRPEGAGSYEQYF.

The chain joins TRBV7-3 to TRBJ2-3, with D maybe TRBD2 (5 bases). Trimming stripped 1 base from V and 6 bases from J, with 8 bases between. The germline CDR1 and CDR2 sequences are SGHTA and FQGTGA. The CDR3 contains 13 residues. CDR3 coding DNA: TGTGCCAGCAGCTTAAGGGAGTATGATACGCAGTATTTT. This codes for CASSLREYDTQYF.

The chain joins TRBV3-1 (or the pseudogene TRBV3-2) to TRBJ1-5, with TRBD1 identical over 8 bases. Losses at the gene ends were 6 bases for V and 0 bases for J; bases not matched to a gene: 1. Germline V gene data show CDR1 as LGHDT and CDR2 as YNNKEL (reference sequence). The CDR3 totals 14 residues. CDR3: CASRGTGSNQPQHF. The CDR3 DNA sequence: TGTGCCAGCAGGGGGACAGGTAGCAATCAGCCCCAGCATTTT.

The chain employs TRBV12-3 or TRBV12-4 and TRBJ2-3; the match to TRBD2 covers 7 bases. V gave up 5 bases and J gave up 5 bases; unmatched junction bases: 4. The CDR3 is 13 amino acids. CDR3 residues: CASSPREEDTQYF. As DNA, the CDR3 is TGTGCCAGCAGTCCCCGGGAGGAAGATACGCAGTATTTT.

The chain recombines TRBV30 with TRBJ2-7; TRBD2 aligns across 11 bases. CDR1 and CDR2 (germline): GTSNPN, SVGIG (reference sequence). V shed 0 bases, J shed 5 bases, and the junction held 3 bases outside the gene matches. CDR3 length: 14 residues. Written as DNA, the CDR3 is TGTGCCTGGAGTGTGGTAGCGGGGGGGGACGAGCAGTACTTC. It translates to CAWSVVAGGDEQYF.

This clone occurred many times. The V and J genes are TRBV18 and TRBJ2-1, with 13 bases fitting TRBD2. CDR3 length equals 15 residues. V trimming: 3 bases; J trimming: 9 bases; junction bases outside the gene matches: 5. Germline CDR1 reads KGHSH; CDR2 reads LQKENI. CDR3 DNA: TGTGCCAGCTCACCCGGGACTAGCGGGATTGCTGAGCAGTTCTTC. Its protein product is CASSPGTSGIAEQFF.

This sequence joins TRBV6-4 and TRBJ2-1, with 13 bases aligning to TRBD2. The CDR3 runs 17 residues. J was trimmed by 2 bases and V by 2 bases; bases with no gene match: 3. The germline V gene has CDR1 MRHNA and CDR2 SNTAGT. The CDR3 sequence is CASSDGTSGTPYNEQFF. CDR3 DNA sequence: TGTGCCAGCAGTGACGGGACTAGCGGGACCCCCTACAATGAGCAGTTCTTC.

The genes are TRBV13 and TRBJ2-1, with D unclear. Trimming took 3 bases from V and 6 from J, leaving 18 bases between them. Germline V gene sequence: CDR1 PRHDT, CDR2 FYEKMQ (reference sequence). The CDR3 has 16 amino acids. The CDR3 coding sequence is TGTGCCAGCAGCTTTCGGGTCGCTATGATGGGCAATGAGCAGTTCTTC. Its translation is CASSFRVAMMGNEQFF.

The genes are TRBV7-9 and TRBJ2-4; the D is unclear. V shed 3 bases and J shed 2 bases, with 11 bases lying between them. Germline-derived CDR1 and CDR2 are SEHNR and FQNEAQ (reference sequence). CDR3 size: 15 residues. CDR3 loop: CASSFGGVSKNIQYF. The CDR3 DNA follows: TGTGCCAGCAGCTTCGGCGGAGTTTCCAAAAACATTCAGTACTTC. Full variable domain (remainder filled in from reference TRBV7-9 and TRBJ2-4): DTGVSQNPRHKITKRGQNVTFRCDPISEHNRLYWYRQTLGQGPEFLTYFQNEAQLEKSRLLSDRFSAERPKGSFSTLEIQRTEQGDSAMYLCASSFGGVSKNIQYFGAGTRLSVL.

On this clone itself: Its ends do not fully match the called genes, so a read error is possible. This chain joins TRBV29-1 and TRBJ1-1; perhaps TRBD1 as D (5 bases). CDR1 is SQVTM, CDR2 ANQGSEA, per germline. The CDR3 is 14 amino acids. CDR3 sequence reads: CSVEAGGVNTEAFF. The CDR3 DNA reads as TGCAGCGTAGAAGCGGGGGGGGTGAACACTGAAGCTTTCTTT.

The CDR3 protein is CASSARQGNEKLFF. Written as DNA, the CDR3 is TGTGCCAGCAGCGCCAGACAGGGAAATGAAAAACTGTTTTTT. The chain carries TRBV9 and TRBJ1-4, with 7 bases aligning to TRBD1. V was pared by 3 bases and J by 5 bases, with 4 bases of the junction left unmatched. Germline loops: CDR1 SGDLS, CDR2 YYNGEE. This CDR3 region has 14 residues.

The CDR3 here is CASSQDGGGFHEQFF. CDR3 sequence (DNA): TGTGCCAGCAGCCAAGATGGAGGAGGGTTCCATGAGCAGTTCTTC. The chain uses TRBV14 and TRBJ2-1, with D tentatively TRBD2 (6 bases). In germline, CDR1 is SGHDN, CDR2 FVKESK. CDR3 length equals 15 residues. The ends were cut back, 0 bases at V and 8 bases at J, with 14 bases in the middle.

This clone showed up just a few times. The V call is TRBV7-2, the J call TRBJ1-3; possible D gene TRBD1, 6 bases. The germline CDR1 and CDR2 sequences are SGHTA and FQGNSA. V was clipped by 3 bases and J by 0 bases, with 12 bases between them. The CDR3 consists of 16 residues. The chain's CDR3 is CASSLGPTGSGNTIYF. CDR3 bases: TGTGCCAGCAGCTTGGGACCGACAGGCTCTGGAAACACCATATATTTT.

This clone was detected a few times. The chain couples TRBV30 to TRBJ1-5, with 7 bases lining up with TRBD1. Germline CDR1 reads GTSNPN; CDR2 reads SVGIG (reference sequence). The CDR3 consists of 12 residues. The CDR3: CAWGQSNQPQHF. In nucleotides, the CDR3 is TGTGCATGGGGACAGAGCAATCAGCCCCAGCATTTT.

The V call is TRBV11-3, the J call TRBJ1-5; 8 bases map to TRBD1. V trimming: 0 bases; J trimming: 11 bases; junction bases outside the gene matches: 12. The CDR3 is 16 amino acids. Per the germline V gene, CDR1 is SGHNT and CDR2 is YENEEA. In DNA, the CDR3 is TGTGCCAGCAGCTTAGACAGGGGGCAGTATGTAAAGGCCCAGCATTTT. It specifies CASSLDRGQYVKAQHF.

This clone was seen only once. The CDR3 nucleotides are TGCGCCAGCCCGCTCCCCGTGGCCTTCTATAATTCACCCCTCCACTTT. Encoded protein: CASPLPVAFYNSPLHF. The chain uses TRBV10-2 and TRBJ1-6, with no clear D. Germline values: CDR1 WSHSY, CDR2 SAAADI. The CDR3 consists of 16 residues. Trimming pared 8 bases from V and 3 bases from J, leaving 17 bases between.

This clone appeared once. V gene TRBV10-1 combines with J gene TRBJ2-3; no clear D gene. The CDR3 has 11 amino acids. From germline, CDR1 is WNHNN and CDR2 SYGVQD (reference sequence). V was shortened by 4 bases and J by 6 bases, with 5 bases between the two germline ends. This CDR3 reads CASSGPDTQYF. For the CDR3, the DNA is TGCGCCAGCAGTGGGCCCGATACGCAGTATTTT.

The count of this clone is one. The chain links TRBV7-2 to TRBJ1-5; 7 bases align to TRBD1. After removal of 5 bases from V and 7 bases from J, the junction contained 5 bases not matched to a gene. The CDR3 consists of 13 residues. In germline, CDR1 is SGHTA, CDR2 FQGNSA. CDR3 in amino acids: CASSRSRGQPQHF. The DNA for the CDR3 is TGTGCCAGCAGCAGGAGCAGGGGGCAGCCCCAGCATTTT. Combining the CDR3 with reference TRBV7-2 and TRBJ1-5 gives the whole variable domain GAGVSQSPSNKVTEKGKDVELRCDPISGHTALYWYRQSLGQGLEFLIYFQGNSAPDKSGLPSDRFSAERTGGSVSTLTIQRTQQEDSAVYLCASSRSRGQPQHFGDGTRLSIL.

V usage is TRBV18 and J usage is TRBJ1-6; weak D call: TRBD1 (6 bases). The CDR3 has 16 residues. Trimming removed 5 bases at V and 7 bases at J, with 18 bases between. Per the germline V gene, CDR1 is KGHSH and CDR2 is LQKENI. This CDR3 reads CASSSQQGLGNSPLHF. In nucleotides, the CDR3 is TGTGCCAGCTCATCTCAACAGGGCCTAGGGAATTCACCCCTCCACTTT.

This clone was seen only a few times. V and J are TRBV6-6 and TRBJ1-5, with D tentatively TRBD1 (5 bases). Germline V CDR1 and CDR2: MNHNY, SVGAGI (reference sequence). Trimming removed 6 bases at V and 0 bases at J, with 15 bases between. The length of the CDR3 is 16 residues. The CDR3 reads CASRTAGFSSNQPQHF. The CDR3 bases are TGTGCCAGCAGAACCGCAGGGTTCTCTAGCAATCAGCCCCAGCATTTT.

The chain links TRBV18 to TRBJ2-2; D is unresolved. Germline-derived CDR1 and CDR2 are KGHSH and LQKENI. The CDR3 loop spans 13 amino acids. V lost 2 bases, J lost 6 bases, and 7 bases lay in between. CDR3 sequence: CASSPKRSGELFF. The CDR3 nucleotides are TGTGCCAGCTCACCAAAACGGTCCGGGGAGCTGTTTTTT.